The present entry profiles one T cell receptor beta chain with its context. Its antigen is as yet unknown. The record originates from a study of blood T cells in healthy people across ages. Study-wide findings and caveats: Diversity of TCR beta correlated strongly with naive T cell percentage.

Total RNA extraction produced at least 5 micrograms (per sample) for the study. Alongside a J-beta primer mix, a sample-barcoded 5' primer served in a second PCR lasting about 7 to 11 cycles. A template-switch adaptor that had 12 random nucleotides put a tag on each cDNA molecule. TCRdb reprocessed the 5' RACE reads via MiXCR and lists one record per CDR3 protein. The sample has approximately 810,000 distinct CDR3 sequences; about 30% are singletons. The CDR3 has 13 residues. CDR1 DFQATT and CDR2 SNEGSKA come from the germline V gene (reference sequence). V gave up 6 bases and J gave up 3 bases, with 12 bases separating them.

The source of this sequence is an elderly woman in good health. This chain connects TRBV20-1 to TRBJ1-5; TRBD1 might be the D (5 bases). Material for sequencing was blood. This CDR3 is CSAQQELNQPQHF. CDR3 nucleotides: TGCAGTGCACAACAGGAGCTCAATCAGCCCCAGCATTTT.